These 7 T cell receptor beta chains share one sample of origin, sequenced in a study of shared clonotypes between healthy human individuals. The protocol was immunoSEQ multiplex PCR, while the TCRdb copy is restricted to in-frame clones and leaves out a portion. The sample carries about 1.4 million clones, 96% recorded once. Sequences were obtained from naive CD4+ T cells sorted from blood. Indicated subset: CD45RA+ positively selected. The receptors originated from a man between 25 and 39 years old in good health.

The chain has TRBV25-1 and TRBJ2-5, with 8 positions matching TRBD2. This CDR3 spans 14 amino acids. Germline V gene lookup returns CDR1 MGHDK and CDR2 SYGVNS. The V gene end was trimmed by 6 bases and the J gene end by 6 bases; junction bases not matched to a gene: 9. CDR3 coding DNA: TGTGCCAGCAGGCCTACCGGGACTAGAAAGACCCAGTACTTC. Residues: CASRPTGTRKTQYF.

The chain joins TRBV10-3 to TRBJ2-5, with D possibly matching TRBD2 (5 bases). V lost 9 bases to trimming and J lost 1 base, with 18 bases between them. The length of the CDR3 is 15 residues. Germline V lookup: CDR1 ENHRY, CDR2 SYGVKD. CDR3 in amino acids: CAIKGRLAGQETQYF. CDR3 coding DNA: TGTGCCATAAAGGGCAGGCTAGCAGGCCAAGAGACCCAGTACTTC.

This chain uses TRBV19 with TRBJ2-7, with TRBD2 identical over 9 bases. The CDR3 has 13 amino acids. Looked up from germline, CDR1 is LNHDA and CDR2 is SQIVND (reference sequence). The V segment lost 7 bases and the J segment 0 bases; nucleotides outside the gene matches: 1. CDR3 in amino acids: CASTAGGSYEQYF. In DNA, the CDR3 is TGTGCCAGTACAGCGGGAGGCTCCTACGAGCAGTACTTC.

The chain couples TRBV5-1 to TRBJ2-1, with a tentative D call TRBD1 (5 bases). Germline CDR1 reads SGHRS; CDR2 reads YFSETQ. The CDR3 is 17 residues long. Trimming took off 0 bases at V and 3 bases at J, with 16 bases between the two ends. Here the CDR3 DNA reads TGCGCCAGCAGCTTGGGGCTCGTGGGGCTCCACTACAATGAGCAGTTCTTC. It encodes CASSLGLVGLHYNEQFF.

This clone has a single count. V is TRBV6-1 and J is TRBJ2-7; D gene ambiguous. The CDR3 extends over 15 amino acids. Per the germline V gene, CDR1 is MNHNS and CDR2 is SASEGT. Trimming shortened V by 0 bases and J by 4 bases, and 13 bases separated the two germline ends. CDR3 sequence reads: CASSEALSKLYEQYF. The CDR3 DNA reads TGTGCCAGCAGTGAAGCGCTCAGCAAGCTTTACGAGCAGTACTTC.

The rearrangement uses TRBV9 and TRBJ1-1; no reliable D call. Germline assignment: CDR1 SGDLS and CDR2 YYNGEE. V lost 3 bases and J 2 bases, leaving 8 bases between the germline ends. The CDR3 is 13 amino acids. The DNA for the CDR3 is TGTGCCAGCAGCGCCCAATTTAACACTGAAGCTTTCTTT. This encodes CASSAQFNTEAFF.

The CDR3 DNA reads TGCGCCAGCAGCTTGGGGACAGGGGAGCCGGCCTACGAGCAGTACTTC. It translates to CASSLGTGEPAYEQYF. This sequence joins TRBV5-1 and TRBJ2-7, with 9 bases lining up with TRBD1. CDR1 SGHRS and CDR2 YFSETQ come from the germline V gene. There are 16 residues in the CDR3. After removal of 0 bases from V and 2 bases from J, the junction contained 6 bases not matched to a gene.